These T cell receptor beta chains were read from a single sample in a study of shared clonotypes between healthy human individuals. Clones were read by immunoSEQ multiplex PCR, and TCRdb kept only the in-frame ones, dropping some. The repertoire has 750,000 to 1,000,000 clones, 80% to 95% of them found once; the top ten carry around 24%. Sequences were obtained from naive CD8+ T cells sorted from blood. The receptors were sampled from a man under 40 in good health. The CDR3 runs from the conserved cysteine through the conserved F or W. The order of the fields is CDR3 DNA, CDR3 protein, J gene, D gene, clone size, V gene. A D gene is named only where the DNA matches it firmly. The size field is filled for only some rows; it gives once, few, many or a size class.

CDR3nt: TGTGCCACCAGCAGAGAGGGGAAAAGCAATCAGCCCCAGCATTTT
CDR3aa: CATSREGKSNQPQHF
j_gene: TRBJ1-5
d_gene: .
abundance: .
v_gene: TRBV15

CDR3nt: TGTGCTAGTGGTTTAGGACAGTATGGCTACACCTTC
CDR3aa: CASGLGQYGYTF
j_gene: TRBJ1-2
d_gene: .
abundance: once
v_gene: TRBV12-5

CDR3nt: TGCGCCAGCAGCTTGGGGGGAAGCCACAATCAGCCCCAGCATTTT
CDR3aa: CASSLGGSHNQPQHF
j_gene: TRBJ1-5
d_gene: .
abundance: .
v_gene: TRBV5-1

CDR3nt: TGCGCCAGCAGCTTGTGGGGGGAGGGCTACGAGCAGTACTTC
CDR3aa: CASSLWGEGYEQYF
j_gene: TRBJ2-7
d_gene: TRBD2
abundance: .
v_gene: TRBV5-1

CDR3nt: TGTGCCAGCAGTTTGGCGGGAATGGACATTCAGTACTTC
CDR3aa: CASSLAGMDIQYF
j_gene: TRBJ2-4
d_gene: .
abundance: .
v_gene: TRBV27

CDR3nt: TGTGCCAGCACCTTGAACCAGAACTATGGCTACACCTTC
CDR3aa: CASTLNQNYGYTF
j_gene: TRBJ1-2
d_gene: .
abundance: .
v_gene: TRBV7-9

CDR3nt: TGCGCCAGCAGCCAAGATGGACCATTGACTAGCTACTACAACGAGCAGTACTTC
CDR3aa: CASSQDGPLTSYYNEQYF
j_gene: TRBJ2-7
d_gene: TRBD2
abundance: .
v_gene: TRBV4-1

CDR3nt: TGTGCCAGTATTGGAAACACCATATATTTT
CDR3aa: CASIGNTIYF
j_gene: TRBJ1-3
d_gene: .
abundance: .
v_gene: TRBV25-1

CDR3nt: TGCGCCAGCAGCCTGAGACTAGCGGGCCTCTACGAGCAGTACTTC
CDR3aa: CASSLRLAGLYEQYF
j_gene: TRBJ2-7
d_gene: TRBD2
abundance: .
v_gene: TRBV4-1

CDR3nt: TGCGCCAGCAGCCAAGATTGGCACGAGCAGTACTTC
CDR3aa: CASSQDWHEQYF
j_gene: TRBJ2-7
d_gene: .
abundance: .
v_gene: TRBV4-1

CDR3nt: TGCGCCAGCAGTGACTCACCGGGACTAGCTTACAATGAGCAGTTCTTC
CDR3aa: CASSDSPGLAYNEQFF
j_gene: TRBJ2-1
d_gene: TRBD2
abundance: .
v_gene: TRBV10-2

CDR3nt: TGCGCCAGCAGCACCGAGATGGGTCAAATAAACACTGAAGCTTTCTTT
CDR3aa: CASSTEMGQINTEAFF
j_gene: TRBJ1-1
d_gene: .
abundance: .
v_gene: TRBV4-1

CDR3nt: TGTGCCAGCAGTCCGGGGACAGGGGTGAGGCCCCAGCATTTT
CDR3aa: CASSPGTGVRPQHF
j_gene: TRBJ1-5
d_gene: TRBD1
abundance: .
v_gene: TRBV27

CDR3nt: TGTGCCAGCACGCTGGGGAGCTCCTACGAGCAGTACTTC
CDR3aa: CASTLGSSYEQYF
j_gene: TRBJ2-7
d_gene: .
abundance: .
v_gene: TRBV2

CDR3nt: TGCAGCGTTCGACCAGGGGGCTCCTACAATGAGCAGTTCTTC
CDR3aa: CSVRPGGSYNEQFF
j_gene: TRBJ2-1
d_gene: TRBD1
abundance: .
v_gene: TRBV29-1

CDR3nt: TGTGCCAGCAGCTCCTGGCGGGGTTCCTACAATGAGCAGTTCTTC
CDR3aa: CASSSWRGSYNEQFF
j_gene: TRBJ2-1
d_gene: .
abundance: .
v_gene: TRBV5-5

CDR3nt: TGTGCCAGCAGCTTAGAAGGGGGAGTCTATTCCGGGGAGCTGTTTTTT
CDR3aa: CASSLEGGVYSGELFF
j_gene: TRBJ2-2
d_gene: .
abundance: .
v_gene: TRBV7-9

CDR3nt: TGTGCCAGCAGCCTAAGGGGACAGGGCAATCAGCCCCAGCATTTT
CDR3aa: CASSLRGQGNQPQHF
j_gene: TRBJ1-5
d_gene: TRBD1
abundance: .
v_gene: TRBV28

CDR3nt: TGTGCCAGCATTTGGGGGGCACAGGGCTACACCTTC
CDR3aa: CASIWGAQGYTF
j_gene: TRBJ1-2
d_gene: .
abundance: .
v_gene: TRBV2

CDR3nt: TGTGCCAGTAGTAGGACAGGGACGGTTGAGCAGTTCTTC
CDR3aa: CASSRTGTVEQFF
j_gene: TRBJ2-1
d_gene: TRBD1
abundance: few
v_gene: TRBV19

CDR3nt: TGTGCCAGCAGCTTAATGGTCTACAATGAGCAGTTCTTC
CDR3aa: CASSLMVYNEQFF
j_gene: TRBJ2-1
d_gene: .
abundance: .
v_gene: TRBV7-3

CDR3nt: TGCGCCAGCAGCCAAGATCGGAACACAGGGTTGCAAGAGACCCAGTACTTC
CDR3aa: CASSQDRNTGLQETQYF
j_gene: TRBJ2-5
d_gene: .
abundance: .
v_gene: TRBV4-3

CDR3nt: TGTGCCAGCCGCCCGGGGGGAGCCTCTGGAAACACCATATATTTT
CDR3aa: CASRPGGASGNTIYF
j_gene: TRBJ1-3
d_gene: .
abundance: few
v_gene: TRBV7-8